Below, 21 T cell receptor beta chains from the same sample are listed, as sequenced in a study of blood T cell repertoires in COVID-19. The assay was immunoSEQ multiplex PCR, and TCRdb's table has in-frame clones only and misses some. The repertoire has around 200,000 clones, approximately 81% of them found once; the top ten carry around 19%. Material for sequencing was PBMCs or T cells enriched from blood (not recorded which). The receptor source for this set is a man between 40 and 49 years old who had recovered from COVID-19.

The chain uses TRBV5-1 and TRBJ2-3; no clear D. The CDR3 length is 16 residues. Germline V gene data show CDR1 as SGHRS and CDR2 as YFSETQ. Between the trimmed V and J ends, which lost 0 bases and 1 base, there was a span of 12 bases. The CDR3 region is CASSLEAWSGTDTQYF. The CDR3 nucleotides read TGCGCCAGCAGCTTGGAAGCCTGGAGTGGCACAGATACGCAGTATTTT.

The J gene is TRBJ2-2, the V gene TRBV7-9, with D perhaps matching TRBD2 (6 bases). The ends were cut back, 8 bases at V and 2 bases at J, with 18 bases in the middle. The CDR3 totals 16 residues. Germline values: CDR1 SEHNR, CDR2 FQNEAQ (reference sequence). For the CDR3, the DNA is TGTGCCAGCTCCGGGTTTGGCGGGGTTAACACCGGGGAGCTGTTTTTT. Amino acids: CASSGFGGVNTGELFF.

The chain uses TRBV12-3 or TRBV12-4 and TRBJ2-3; tentatively, D is TRBD2 (6 bases). Trimming took 3 bases from V and 3 from J, leaving 7 bases between them. CDR3 length: 13 residues. CDR3 sequence: CASSFGGTDTQYF. The CDR3 coding sequence is TGTGCCAGCAGTTTCGGAGGGACAGATACGCAGTATTTT.

There are a few counts of this clone. This chain joins TRBV13 and TRBJ2-7, with TRBD2 matching over 12 bases. Germline CDR1 reads PRHDT; CDR2 reads FYEKMQ (reference sequence). The CDR3 totals 17 residues. V lost 5 bases, J lost 1 base, and 9 bases stayed unmatched. The CDR3 bases are TGTGCCAGCAGCCACGTACGGACTAGCGGGGAATCCTACGAGCAGTACTTC. Its translation is CASSHVRTSGESYEQYF.

This clone has a single count. At one of its ends the junction is not consistent with the germline gene, which may arise from a read error. The V call is TRBV11-3, the J call TRBJ2-5; D might be TRBD1 (6 bases). The germline V gene encodes CDR1 SGHNT and CDR2 YENEEA. This CDR3 spans 17 amino acids. The CDR3 DNA reads TGTGCCAGCGGACACTGGTCAGACGGACAGCTTCAAGAGATCCAGTACTTC. It translates to CASGHWSDGQLQEIQYF. The whole variable domain, remainder taken from reference TRBV11-3 and TRBJ2-5, is EAGVVQSPRYKIIEKKQPVAFWCNPISGHNTLYWYLQNLGQGPELLIRYENEEAVDDSQLPKDRFSAERLKGVDSTLKIQPAELGDSAVYLCASGHWSDGQLQEIQYFGPGTRLLVL.

V and J are TRBV7-9 and TRBJ2-3; possibly TRBD1 for D (5 bases). Germline CDR1 and CDR2: SEHNR and FQNEAQ (reference sequence). V dropped 6 bases and J dropped 0 bases, with 13 bases sitting between them. This CDR3 has 15 residues. The CDR3 DNA is TGTGCCAGCAGACGCGACAGCTACAGCACAGATACGCAGTATTTT. Its protein product is CASRRDSYSTDTQYF.

This clone was picked up one time. The CDR3 sequence: CASGWFNSPLHF. CDR3 bases: TGTGCCAGCGGCTGGTTCAATTCACCCCTCCACTTT. The V call is TRBV28, the J call TRBJ1-6; D call uncertain. V was cut by 8 bases and J by 7 bases, with 9 bases left in between. The CDR3 extends over 12 amino acids. Germline CDR1 and CDR2: MDHEN and SYDVKM.

The V call is TRBV5-5, the J call TRBJ1-3; tentative D call: TRBD1 (5 bases). The germline V gene encodes CDR1 SGHKS and CDR2 YYEKEE (reference sequence). V lost 0 bases and J 2 bases, leaving 12 bases between the germline ends. CDR3 length: 16 residues. CDR3 amino acids: CASSLVVQGAGNTIYF. Here the CDR3 DNA reads TGTGCCAGCAGCTTGGTTGTGCAGGGCGCTGGAAACACCATATATTTT.

CDR3 region: CASSLTVIHEQYF. The CDR3 DNA sequence: TGTGCCAGCAGTTTAACAGTAATCCACGAGCAGTACTTC. The chain combines TRBV27 with TRBJ2-7; no definite D call. The CDR3 sequence is 13 residues long. In germline, CDR1 is MNHEY, CDR2 SMNVEV (reference sequence). The V end was cut by 2 bases, the J end by 5 bases, with 10 bases between.

The chain has TRBV2 and TRBJ1-1; 9 bases fit TRBD1. With V trimmed by 6 bases and J by 5 bases, 7 bases remained unmatched. CDR1 SNHLY and CDR2 FYNNEI come from the germline V gene. The CDR3 length is 14 residues. For the CDR3, the DNA is TGTGCCAGCAGGCGGGGACAGGGAGGAACTGAAGCTTTCTTT. Its translation: CASRRGQGGTEAFF.

V gene TRBV2 combines with J gene TRBJ1-1; D unresolved. The germline V gene encodes CDR1 SNHLY and CDR2 FYNNEI. Between the trimmed V and J ends, which lost 8 bases and 1 base, there was a span of 11 bases. The CDR3 totals 13 residues. The CDR3 sequence: CASVTVENTEAFF. The CDR3 DNA is TGTGCCAGCGTTACTGTAGAGAACACTGAAGCTTTCTTT.

The chain is built from TRBV25-1 and TRBJ1-3; 8 nucleotides match TRBD1. This CDR3 comprises 17 residues. The germline CDR1 and CDR2 sequences are MGHDK and SYGVNS. The V and J ends lost 1 base and 0 bases, in that order; junction bases with no gene match: 5. The CDR3 region has the DNA TGTGCCAGCAGTGAATCCGGGACAGGACCCTCTGGAAACACCATATATTTT. It is translated as CASSESGTGPSGNTIYF.

The rearrangement links TRBV19 to TRBJ1-5; the match to TRBD1 covers 7 bases. The CDR3 is 14 amino acids. Trimming at V came to 10 bases and at J to 4 bases, leaving 10 bases not matched to a gene. CDR1 and CDR2 from the germline V gene are LNHDA and SQIVND (reference sequence). This CDR3 reads CATNMIQGNQPQHF. DNA of the CDR3: TGTGCCACCAATATGATACAGGGGAATCAGCCCCAGCATTTT.

This chain uses TRBV13 with TRBJ2-1, with 10 positions matching TRBD2. The CDR3 is 15 amino acids. V dropped 2 bases and J dropped 5; count of bases not matched to a gene: 3. Per germline, CDR1 PRHDT and CDR2 FYEKMQ (reference sequence). CDR3 region: CASSLISGGNNEQFF. In DNA form, the CDR3 reads TGTGCCAGCAGCTTAATTAGCGGGGGGAACAATGAGCAGTTCTTC.

This clone came up a few times. The V and J genes are TRBV7-9 and TRBJ2-7, with 12 bases aligning to TRBD2. Looked up from germline, CDR1 is SEHNR and CDR2 is FQNEAQ (reference sequence). The CDR3 has 15 residues. V shed 5 bases and J 9 bases; nucleotides not matched to a gene: 11. The CDR3, as DNA: TGTGCCAGCAGCACGACGACTAGCGGGGGCTTCCGGCAGTACTTC. Protein: CASSTTTSGGFRQYF.

This chain joins TRBV12-5 and TRBJ2-1; 7 positions agree with TRBD1. Germline values: CDR1 LGHNT, CDR2 FRNRAP. The CDR3 loop spans 14 amino acids. Unmatched junction bases numbered 3, after V lost 1 base and J lost 6 bases. The CDR3 here is CASGLDRGVNEQFF. Here the CDR3 DNA reads TGTGCTAGTGGTTTGGACAGGGGAGTCAATGAGCAGTTCTTC.

A few counts support this clone. The CDR3 spells CASSNPVYNNEQFF. The CDR3 DNA follows: TGCGCCAGCAGCAACCCAGTTTACAACAATGAGCAGTTCTTC. The genes are TRBV4-1 and TRBJ2-1; D is unclear. The CDR3 length is 14 residues. V lost 5 bases and J 5 bases, leaving 13 bases between the germline ends. Per germline, CDR1 MGHRA and CDR2 YSYEKL.

J is TRBJ2-1 and V is TRBV24-1, with 10 nucleotides matching TRBD2. Trimming removed 4 bases from V and 8 bases from J; junction bases left unmatched: 4. The CDR3 runs to 14 residues. The germline gives CDR1 KGHDR, CDR2 SFDVKD. The CDR3 spells CATSEGLAAHEQFF. The CDR3 DNA follows: TGTGCCACCAGTGAAGGACTAGCGGCGCATGAGCAGTTCTTC.

The J gene is TRBJ1-1, the V gene TRBV5-1, with 7 bases that match TRBD1. The V gene's germline CDR1 is SGHRS and CDR2 YFSETQ. With V trimmed by 2 bases and J by 3 bases, 7 bases remained unmatched. This CDR3 comprises 15 residues. CDR3 sequence (DNA): TGCGCCAGCAGCTTAGGGGACAGCTTATACACTGAAGCTTTCTTT. Translation: CASSLGDSLYTEAFF.

The chain employs TRBV19 and TRBJ1-1; 8 bases map to TRBD1. The CDR3 extends over 12 amino acids. The J segment lost 6 bases and the V segment lost 5 bases, leaving 2 bases of the junction unmatched. Per the germline V gene, CDR1 is LNHDA and CDR2 is SQIVND (reference sequence). In nucleotides, the CDR3 is TGTGCCAGTAGTGCACAGGGGGCTGAAGCTTTCTTT. Translated: CASSAQGAEAFF.

The V call is TRBV7-8, the J call TRBJ2-1, with D maybe TRBD2 (5 bases). V shed 1 base and J shed 0 bases, with 10 bases lying between them. This CDR3 is 16 amino acids long. The germline V gene encodes CDR1 SGHVS and CDR2 FQNEAQ. The CDR3 reads CASSLVARSSYNEQFF. In DNA form, the CDR3 reads TGTGCCAGCAGCTTAGTAGCGCGGAGCTCCTACAATGAGCAGTTCTTC. The whole variable domain, remainder taken from reference TRBV7-8 and TRBJ2-1, is GAGVSQSPRYKVAKRGQDVALRCDPISGHVSLFWYQQALGQGPEFLTYFQNEAQLDKSGLPSDRFFAERPEGSVSTLKIQRTQQEDSAVYLCASSLVARSSYNEQFFGPGTRLTVL.